Listed below are T cell receptor beta chains from one sample, sequenced in a study of blood T cell repertoires in COVID-19. Sequenced by immunoSEQ multiplex PCR; TCRdb stores in-frame clones only, minus some. The data show approximately 110,000 clones, roughly 87% seen once. Sample: peripheral blood. The receptors derive from a man between 50 and 59 years old with acute or convalescent COVID-19. The CDR3 runs from the conserved cysteine through the conserved F or W. Fields, in order: V gene, J gene, D gene, clone size, CDR3 DNA, CDR3 protein. D genes are given only for firm matches. Size is stated for part of the rows, as once, few or many counts, or as a class when the clone is expanded.

TRBV19	TRBJ2-1	TRBD1	-	TGTGCCAGTAGTAAGATCGGGACAGGGGAACGCGATGAGCAGTTCTTC	CASSKIGTGERDEQFF
TRBV27	TRBJ2-1	TRBD1	once	TGTGCCAGCAGTCCCCGAGACAGGGGCTACAATGAGCAGTTCTTC	CASSPRDRGYNEQFF
TRBV19	TRBJ2-7	-	-	TGTGCCAGTAGTATGGGTACAGGGTCCCCCTACGAGCAGTACTTC	CASSMGTGSPYEQYF
TRBV12-3/TRBV12-4	TRBJ2-7	-	-	TGTGCCAGCAGGGTTTCAACGACATACGAGCAGTACTTC	CASRVSTTYEQYF
TRBV11-3	TRBJ2-3	TRBD2	-	TGTGCCAGCAGCCGGACTAGCGGGAGAACAGATACGCAGTATTTT	CASSRTSGRTDTQYF
TRBV4-1	TRBJ2-2	TRBD1	few	TGCGCCAGCAGACATGGACAGGGCGACACCGGGGAGCTGTTTTTT	CASRHGQGDTGELFF
TRBV28	TRBJ1-1	-	-	TGTGCCAGCAGTATACCCGGGAGGAACACTGAAGCTTTCTTT	CASSIPGRNTEAFF
TRBV18	TRBJ2-3	TRBD2	-	TGTGCCAGCTCCCCCTTCGGGGGGAGCACAGATACGCAGTATTTT	CASSPFGGSTDTQYF
TRBV19	TRBJ1-4	-	few	TGTGCCAGTAGTATACTCCGGACAGAGGAAAAACTGTTTTTT	CASSILRTEEKLFF
TRBV28	TRBJ1-4	-	-	TGTGCCAGCAGTCTCGGACAGAATGAAAAACTGTTTTTT	CASSLGQNEKLFF
TRBV11-3	TRBJ2-1	-	once	TGTGCCAGCAGCCCCTTCGGGAGCGTTGGCAATGAGCAGTTCTTC	CASSPFGSVGNEQFF
TRBV19	TRBJ1-4	TRBD1	-	TGTGCCACAAAGACAGGGGAAAGGCTTGTTGGCGAAAAACTGTTTTTT	CATKTGERLVGEKLFF
TRBV27	TRBJ2-3	-	-	TGTGCCAGCAGTCCGTATACTAGCACAGATACGCAGTATTTT	CASSPYTSTDTQYF
TRBV28	TRBJ2-1	TRBD2	-	TGTGCCAGTTCCGATTCTAGCGGGAGTACCTACAATGAGCAGTTCTTC	CASSDSSGSTYNEQFF
TRBV5-1	TRBJ2-2	TRBD1	-	TGCGCCAGCAGCTTGGACAGGGGGAACACCGGGGAGCTGTTTTTT	CASSLDRGNTGELFF
TRBV7-8	TRBJ1-1	-	-	TGTGCCAGCAGCTGGAGCACTGAAGCTTTCTTT	CASSWSTEAFF
TRBV6-1	TRBJ1-2	TRBD1	-	TGTGCCAGCAGTGAACAGGGGGCCTATGGCTACACCTTC	CASSEQGAYGYTF
TRBV15	TRBJ2-7	TRBD2	-	TGTGCCACCAGCAGAATATTCACGGGAGGGACCTACGAGCAGTACTTC	CATSRIFTGGTYEQYF
TRBV19	TRBJ2-3	-	-	TGTGCCAGTAGTATTCAGGGGTACGGCACAGATACGCAGTATTTT	CASSIQGYGTDTQYF
TRBV19	TRBJ2-3	-	-	TGTGCCAGTAGTAAGGATCGGGGGGACAGGAGTACTACGCAGTATTTT	CASSKDRGDRSTTQYF
TRBV14	TRBJ2-7	TRBD1	-	TGTGCCAGCAGCCAAGTACAGGGGTCTTTCCCCTACGAGCAGTACTTC	CASSQVQGSFPYEQYF
TRBV11-2	TRBJ1-1	-	-	TGTGCCAGCAGCAGGGGCACTGAAGCTTTCTTT	CASSRGTEAFF
TRBV2	TRBJ2-3	TRBD2	few	TGTGCCAGCAGAACTAGCGGGAGTAAGGCGGATACGCAGTATTTT	CASRTSGSKADTQYF
TRBV3-1/TRBV3-2	TRBJ2-7	-	few	TGTGCCAGCAGCCTTTACTACGAGCAGTACTTC	CASSLYYEQYF
TRBV5-1	TRBJ2-2	-	-	TGCGCCAGCAGCTTACAGGTGCCGAGCACCGGGGAGCTGTTTTTT	CASSLQVPSTGELFF
TRBV20-1	TRBJ2-1	TRBD2	few	TGCAGTGCTAGTCGCTTTACCGGGACTAGCGACAAGAATGAGCAGTTCTTC	CSASRFTGTSDKNEQFF
TRBV3-1/TRBV3-2	TRBJ1-2	-	-	TGTGCCAGCAGCCAAGTGGGCAGGGAAGTTGATGGCTACACCTTC	CASSQVGREVDGYTF
TRBV25-1	TRBJ1-2	-	-	TGTGCCAGCAGTGAAACCCAGTATGGCTACACCTTC	CASSETQYGYTF
TRBV19	TRBJ2-7	TRBD2	-	TGTGCCAGTAGTACCCTAGCGGGGTCCTTGGAGCAGTACTTC	CASSTLAGSLEQYF
TRBV6-1	TRBJ2-7	-	-	TGTGCCAGCAGTGAAAAAGACCTAGCGCCTATCCGGTACGAGCAGTACTTC	CASSEKDLAPIRYEQYF
TRBV5-1	TRBJ2-7	TRBD2	once	TGCGCCAGCAGCTTGACCCTAGCGGGGAGGTCCTACGAGCAGTACTTC	CASSLTLAGRSYEQYF
TRBV7-8	TRBJ2-3	-	-	TGTGCCAGCAGCCAGGGGTCAGGGGTTGTAACAGATACGCAGTATTTT	CASSQGSGVVTDTQYF
TRBV5-1	TRBJ2-7	TRBD1	few	TGCGCCAGCAGTCCCTTTACGGACAGGGCCTACGAGCAGTACTTC	CASSPFTDRAYEQYF
TRBV20-1	TRBJ2-7	TRBD2	-	TGCAGTGGACTAGCGGCCTACGAGCAGTACTTC	CSGLAAYEQYF
TRBV27	TRBJ2-3	-	-	TGTGCCAGCAGTTTATCCGCAGGCAGCACAGATACGCAGTATTTT	CASSLSAGSTDTQYF
TRBV18	TRBJ1-1	-	-	TGTGCCAGCTCACGAGGACAGACGAACACTGAAGCTTTCTTT	CASSRGQTNTEAFF
TRBV6-5	TRBJ1-2	TRBD1	-	TGTGCCAGTGATAGAACAGGGGGCGCCCTCTATGGCTACACCTTC	CASDRTGGALYGYTF
TRBV9	TRBJ1-4	TRBD1	-	TGTGCCAGCAGCGCGTACCAACAGGGGGCCCGTGAAAAACTGTTTTTT	CASSAYQQGAREKLFF
TRBV5-1	TRBJ2-2	TRBD1	-	TGCGCCAGCAGCCTAGGGACAGGGAAGACGAACACCGGGGAGCTGTTTTTT	CASSLGTGKTNTGELFF
TRBV20-1	TRBJ2-5	-	-	TGCAGTGCCCCCTCTAGTGAGACCCAGTACTTC	CSAPSSETQYF
TRBV10-3	TRBJ1-1	-	-	TGTGCCATCAGCTTCAACGGGGTCACTGAAGCTTTCTTT	CAISFNGVTEAFF
TRBV12-5	TRBJ1-4	TRBD1	-	TGTGCTAGTGGTTTGGTACAGGGGTCATGGGAAAAACTGTTTTTT	CASGLVQGSWEKLFF
TRBV5-1	TRBJ2-1	TRBD2	-	TGCGCCAGCAGCTCGATTAGCGGGAGGAACCCGTACAATGAGCAGTTCTTC	CASSSISGRNPYNEQFF
TRBV6-6	TRBJ2-3	-	-	TGTGCCAGCAGGACTGAGGCTATAGATACGCAGTATTTT	CASRTEAIDTQYF
TRBV27	TRBJ1-4	TRBD1	-	TGTGCCAGCAGTCAGGGCAGGGGGTTAAGGGAAAAACTGTTTTTT	CASSQGRGLREKLFF
TRBV28	TRBJ1-6	-	-	TGTGCCAGCAGCTCTATAGGGGGGGGGCTCTCCTATAATTCACCCCTCCACTTT	CASSSIGGGLSYNSPLHF
TRBV27	TRBJ2-7	TRBD1	once	TGTGCCAGCAGGTATGGGCAGGGGGCTGGCGAGCAGTACTTC	CASRYGQGAGEQYF
TRBV19	TRBJ1-4	TRBD1	-	TGTGCCAGTAGTACTACAGGGGTAGGTAATGAAAAACTGTTTTTT	CASSTTGVGNEKLFF